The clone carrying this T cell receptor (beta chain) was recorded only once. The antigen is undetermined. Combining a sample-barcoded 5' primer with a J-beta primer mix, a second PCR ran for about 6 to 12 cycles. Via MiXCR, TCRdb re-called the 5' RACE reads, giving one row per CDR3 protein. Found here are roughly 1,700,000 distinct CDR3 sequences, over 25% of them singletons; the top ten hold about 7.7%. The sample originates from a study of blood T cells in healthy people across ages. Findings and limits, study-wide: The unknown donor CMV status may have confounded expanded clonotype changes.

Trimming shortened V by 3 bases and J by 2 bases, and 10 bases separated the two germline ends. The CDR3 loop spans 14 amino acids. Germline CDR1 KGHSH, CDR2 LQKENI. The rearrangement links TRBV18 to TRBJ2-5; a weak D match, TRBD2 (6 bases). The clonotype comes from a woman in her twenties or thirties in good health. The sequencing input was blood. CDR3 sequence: CASSPCRGQETQYF. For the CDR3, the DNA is TGTGCCAGCTCACCGTGCCGGGGGCAAGAGACCCAGTACTTC.